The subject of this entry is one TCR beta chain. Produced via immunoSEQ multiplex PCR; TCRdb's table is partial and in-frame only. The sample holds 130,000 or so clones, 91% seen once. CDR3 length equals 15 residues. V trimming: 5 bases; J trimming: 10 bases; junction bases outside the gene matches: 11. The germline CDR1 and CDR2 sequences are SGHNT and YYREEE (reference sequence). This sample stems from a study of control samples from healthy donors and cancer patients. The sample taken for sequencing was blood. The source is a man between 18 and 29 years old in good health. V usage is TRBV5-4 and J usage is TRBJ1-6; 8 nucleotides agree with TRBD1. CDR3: CASSAGQGFESPLHF. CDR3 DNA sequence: TGTGCCAGCAGTGCAGGACAGGGATTCGAATCACCCCTCCACTTT.